The present entry profiles one T cell receptor beta chain with its context. Antigen specificity is unknown. V was shortened by 8 bases and J by 4 bases, with 15 bases between the two germline ends. This CDR3 spans 14 amino acids. CDR1 and CDR2 from the germline V gene are SEHNR and FQNEAQ (reference sequence). This sample is drawn from a study of shared clonotypes between healthy human individuals. Genomic DNA of unsorted samples came from tens of millions of PBMCs. Spread over ten immunoSEQ deep assay plates, unsorted PBMC DNA underwent sequencing. Measured with immunoSEQ multiplex PCR; TCRdb has only the in-frame clones, and not every one. The data show a few hundred thousand clones, around 78% seen once. Study findings and constraints: Donor clonotype sharing was expected to depend on sequencing depth. The genetic and exposure-history diversity represented was limited by few donors.

The receptor comes from a woman in her forties in good health. Some clones in this sample may be carry-over from other donors' samples. The sequenced material came from PBMCs. This sequence joins TRBV7-9 and TRBJ2-1; D perhaps matches TRBD2 (6 bases). CDR3 loop: CASARRDLYNEQFF. CDR3 coding DNA: TGTGCCAGCGCCCGGCGGGATCTTTACAATGAGCAGTTCTTC.